This T cell receptor (beta chain) was captured in a study of vaccination and CD4 T cells after COVID-19. Across the study: Median time from COVID diagnosis to post-COVID sampling was roughly 100 days (35 to 161).

Study outcomes and limitations: There was no significant change from 21 to 38 median reactive clonotypes. Sampling was limited to relatively few convalescent patients, with no early post-infection timepoints studied.

As regards this clonotype: Its cognate antigen is unknown.

The treatment denotes: approximately nine-day PBMC culture with coronavirus spike peptide pools or control peptides (ViraFEST assay). With peptide pools, ViraFEST first expanded antigen-specific T cells and afterwards sequenced their TCRs. The CDR3 consists of 16 residues. The ends lost 4 bases at V and 4 bases at J; junction bases unmatched: 8. Germline V gene lookup returns CDR1 SGDLS and CDR2 YYNGEE. Researchers used the Oncomine TCR Beta short-read assay to sequence DNA from cultured CD4+ T cells. TCRdb called the PCR reads again in MiXCR, with one record for every CDR3 protein. The sample comprises over 10,000 distinct CDR3 sequences, approximately 82% of which are singletons, and about a tenth rests with the top ten.

This TCR came from a human donor who had recovered from COVID-19. The chain is built from TRBV9 and TRBJ2-2; the match to TRBD2 covers 9 bases. The sample was CD4+ T cells from blood, cultured in vitro. CDR3 in amino acids: CASSSRTSVGTGELFF. CDR3 coding DNA: TGTGCCAGCAGCTCGAGGACTAGCGTAGGCACCGGGGAGCTGTTTTTT.